Each of the 26 T cell receptor beta chains below was sequenced from the same sample in a study of T cells in Graves' hyperthyroidism and ophthalmopathy. Using RNA transcripts as the source, TCR beta CDR3 regions were amplified. Using the HTBI primer set, a first-round RT-PCR was run on the TCR CDR3. TCRdb processed the multiplex PCR reads anew with MiXCR; each CDR3 protein has one entry. Among approximately 600,000 distinct CDR3 sequences listed, 14% were seen once. Sequencing was done on a sample of blood. The receptors shown here come from a woman between 18 and 29 years old with Graves' ophthalmopathy.

With respect to this clonotype: Possible read error: a much larger clone is one base away. This sequence joins TRBV7-9 and TRBJ2-1; D tentatively fits TRBD1 or TRBD2 (5 bases each). V was shortened by 4 bases and J by 9 bases, with 10 bases between the two germline ends. CDR1 and CDR2 (germline): SEHNR, FQNEAQ (reference sequence). This CDR3 spans 12 amino acids. Here the CDR3 DNA reads TGTGCCAGCAGCTACGACGGGACTGAGCAGTTCTTC. This sequence encodes CASSYDGTEQFF.

This clonotype turned up a few times. V and J are TRBV4-3 and TRBJ2-2, with 7 bases fitting TRBD1. Trimming removed 0 bases from V and 3 bases from J; junction bases left unmatched: 4. The CDR3 spans 16 residues. Germline loops: CDR1 LGHNA, CDR2 YSLEER. The DNA of the CDR3 is TGCGCCAGCAGCCAAGATCCCGGGACAGACACCGGGGAGCTGTTTTTT. It is translated as CASSQDPGTDTGELFF.

This clonotype was picked up a small number of times. The chain carries TRBV4-1 and TRBJ2-7, with D possibly being TRBD2 (5 bases). Deletions cut 1 base from V and 2 bases from J, with 12 bases between. CDR1 MGHRA and CDR2 YSYEKL come from the germline V gene. The CDR3 has 15 amino acids. The CDR3 region is CASSQAGSPAYEQYF. CDR3 in DNA: TGCGCCAGCAGCCAAGCGGGGAGCCCTGCCTACGAGCAGTACTTC.

This clonotype has ten or more counts. This chain uses TRBV7-3 with TRBJ1-1, with D unclear. Germline values: CDR1 SGHTA, CDR2 FQGTGA. V lost 2 bases to trimming and J lost 7 bases, with 11 bases between them. There are 13 residues in the CDR3. The CDR3 coding sequence is TGTGCCAGCAGCTTACTCGAATCGGGTGAAGCTTTCTTT. As protein: CASSLLESGEAFF.

This clonotype was counted at least ten times. This rearrangement joins TRBV13 to TRBJ2-1; 7 nucleotides align to TRBD1. CDR1 PRHDT and CDR2 FYEKMQ come from the germline V gene (reference sequence). V was clipped by 5 bases and J by 8 bases; unmatched bases: 9. The CDR3 runs to 14 residues. The CDR3 region has the DNA TGTGCCAGCAGCGCAGGGGCCCAGGGGGATGAGCAGTTCTTC. It codes for CASSAGAQGDEQFF.

Only a few counts were recorded for this clonotype. CDR3 bases: TGCGCCAGCAGCCAGAGACTAGCGGGGGGGAGGAACGAGCAGTACTTC. The encoded protein is CASSQRLAGGRNEQYF. V gene TRBV4-1 combines with J gene TRBJ2-7, with TRBD2 matching over 14 bases. The CDR3 length is 16 residues. Germline CDR1 is MGHRA and CDR2 is YSYEKL. V was pared by 3 bases and J by 5 bases, with 6 bases of the junction left unmatched.

The chain joins TRBV25-1 to TRBJ2-7; D unclear. Trimming shortened V by 5 bases and J by 7 bases, and 9 bases separated the two germline ends. Germline CDR1 reads MGHDK; CDR2 reads SYGVNS. The CDR3 is made up of 11 amino acids. Written as DNA, the CDR3 is TGTGCCAGCAGTATAAATCGGGAGCAGTACTTC. It codes for CASSINREQYF.

The table lists this clonotype with a few counts. The rearrangement links TRBV10-3 to TRBJ2-2; D may be TRBD1 (6 bases). The CDR3 is made up of 18 amino acids. From germline, CDR1 is ENHRY and CDR2 SYGVKD. V lost 4 bases to trimming and J lost 4 bases, with 22 bases between them. CDR3 protein: CAISVIRIWAGVTGELFF. DNA for the CDR3: TGTGCCATCAGTGTTATCCGGATTTGGGCAGGGGTCACCGGGGAGCTGTTTTTT.

This clonotype was seen more than once but under ten times. This chain joins TRBV7-9 and TRBJ2-1; 8 bases map to TRBD1. Germline assignment: CDR1 SEHNR and CDR2 FQNEAQ (reference sequence). The length of the CDR3 is 17 residues. With V trimmed by 1 base and J by 3 bases, 8 bases remained unmatched. The CDR3 coding sequence is TGTGCCAGCAGCTTAGGGGACAGGCGGCGGAGCTACAATGAGCAGTTCTTC. It encodes CASSLGDRRRSYNEQFF.

Notes on this clonotype: A junction boundary mismatches the germline segment, possibly from a read error. The CDR3 DNA reads TGCGCCAGCAGCCCCTACAAAGTGGGGACAGGGGCCTACGAGCAGTACTTC. Its protein is CASSPYKVGTGAYEQYF. The chain recombines TRBV7-3 with TRBJ2-7; TRBD1 aligns across 10 bases. In germline, CDR1 is SGHTA, CDR2 FQGTGA. The length of the CDR3 is 17 residues.

The rearrangement links TRBV27 to TRBJ2-1; 14 positions agree with TRBD2. TRBJ2-7 matches the DNA end more closely, so the J call is doubtful. This CDR3 region has 15 residues. Per germline, CDR1 MNHEY and CDR2 SMNVEV (reference sequence). The chain's CDR3 is CASSTGTSGSNEQYF. CDR3 coding DNA: TGTGCCAGCAGTACCGGGACTAGCGGGAGTAATGAGCAGTACTTC.

This chain connects TRBV19 to TRBJ2-7; no firm D call. The CDR3 extends over 13 amino acids. Germline CDR1 reads LNHDA; CDR2 reads SQIVND (reference sequence). V shed 4 bases and J shed 4 bases, with 11 bases lying between them. The CDR3 region is CASSTVPPYEQYF. CDR3 coding DNA: TGTGCCAGTAGTACCGTCCCGCCTTACGAGCAGTACTTC.

This clonotype was seen more than once but under ten times. V gene TRBV5-1 combines with J gene TRBJ2-5; D is perhaps TRBD1 or TRBD2 (5 bases each). Germline CDR1 SGHRS, CDR2 YFSETQ. Trimming pared 0 bases from V and 5 bases from J, leaving 17 bases between. There are 16 residues in the CDR3. The CDR3 loop is CASSLAFGGNRETQYF. As DNA, the CDR3 is TGCGCCAGCAGCTTGGCCTTTGGGGGAAACAGGGAGACCCAGTACTTC.

This clonotype was seen many times. CDR3 coding DNA: TGTGCCAGTACTTTCCCCGGGGGAGGAGGGCAGTTCTTC. Amino acid sequence: CASTFPGGGGQFF. The V gene is TRBV12-3 or TRBV12-4, the J gene TRBJ2-1; a possible D gene is TRBD2 (6 bases). This CDR3 comprises 13 residues. V lost 9 bases to trimming and J lost 12 bases, with 21 bases between them.

The table lists this clonotype with many counts. V and J are TRBV28 and TRBJ2-7, with 8 positions matching TRBD2. CDR3 size: 13 residues. Germline V lookup: CDR1 MDHEN, CDR2 SYDVKM. The V segment lost 7 bases and the J segment 6 bases; nucleotides outside the gene matches: 8. CDR3 loop: CASTHRLAREQYF. Written as DNA, the CDR3 is TGTGCCAGCACCCATAGACTAGCGCGCGAGCAGTACTTC.

At least ten counts were recorded for this clonotype. V is TRBV19 and J is TRBJ2-1; TRBD2 matches at 7 bases. V gave up 6 bases and J gave up 9 bases; unmatched junction bases: 14. Per the germline V gene, CDR1 is LNHDA and CDR2 is SQIVND (reference sequence). CDR3 length equals 15 residues. DNA for the CDR3: TGTGCCAGTAGGGAGGGACGGATGGGAGGGACTGAGCAGTTCTTC. Its translation is CASREGRMGGTEQFF.

This clonotype was detected many times. The chain employs TRBV7-2 and TRBJ2-2, with D hard to call. Germline V lookup: CDR1 SGHTA, CDR2 FQGNSA. This CDR3 contains 17 residues. V gave up 5 bases and J gave up 0 bases, with 16 bases separating them. The CDR3 is CASSPPPRNANTGELFF. CDR3 coding DNA: TGTGCCAGCAGCCCCCCCCCGAGGAACGCGAACACCGGGGAGCTGTTTTTT. Using reference TRBV7-2 and TRBJ2-2 for the parts outside the CDR3, the full variable domain is GAGVSQSPSNKVTEKGKDVELRCDPISGHTALYWYRQSLGQGLEFLIYFQGNSAPDKSGLPSDRFSAERTGGSVSTLTIQRTQQEDSAVYLCASSPPPRNANTGELFFGEGSRLTVL.

The chain joins TRBV28 to TRBJ2-4; 8 bases are a match to TRBD2. Per the germline V gene, CDR1 is MDHEN and CDR2 is SYDVKM. Germline trimming cut 3 bases from V and 6 bases from J; bases unmatched to any gene: 1. The CDR3 spans 13 residues. The chain's CDR3 is CASSFGRGNIQYF. Here the CDR3 DNA reads TGTGCCAGCAGTTTCGGGAGGGGAAACATTCAGTACTTC.

This clonotype was seen many times. V and J are TRBV7-8 and TRBJ2-2; D remains ambiguous. The CDR3 extends over 16 amino acids. Germline CDR1 reads SGHVS; CDR2 reads FQNEAQ. Trimming left V 7 bases short and J 4 bases short, with 19 bases between. In DNA, the CDR3 is TGTGCCAGCACCCCTGGGCGGACCTGGGGCACCGGGGAGCTGTTTTTT. Residues: CASTPGRTWGTGELFF.

This clonotype appeared many times. The gene calls are TRBV20-1 and TRBJ1-2; tentatively, D is TRBD1 (6 bases). The CDR3 length is 11 residues. Looked up from germline, CDR1 is DFQATT and CDR2 is SNEGSKA (reference sequence). The CDR3 protein is CSVGGIYGYTF. CDR3 in DNA: TGCAGCGTGGGGGGCATCTATGGCTACACCTTC.

The table lists this clonotype with many counts. V is TRBV28 and J is TRBJ1-5; 9 bases match TRBD1. CDR1 and CDR2 (germline): MDHEN, SYDVKM. The J segment lost 1 base and the V segment lost 3 bases, leaving 10 bases of the junction unmatched. The CDR3 extends over 18 amino acids. CDR3 in amino acids: CASSFFYGQGRSNQPQHF. CDR3 DNA: TGTGCCAGCAGTTTCTTCTACGGACAGGGGAGAAGCAATCAGCCCCAGCATTTT.

This clonotype was found many times. The chain links TRBV7-8 to TRBJ2-2; D is undetermined. This CDR3 contains 15 residues. Germline V gives CDR1 SGHVS, CDR2 FQNEAQ. V was clipped by 5 bases and J by 4 bases, with 14 bases between them. CDR3 amino acids: CASSPLLSITGELFF. CDR3 nucleotide sequence: TGTGCCAGCAGCCCCCTTCTAAGTATCACCGGGGAGCTGTTTTTT.

This clonotype was seen only a few times. The chain carries TRBV6-1 and TRBJ1-4, with D maybe TRBD1 (5 bases). The V end lost 2 bases, the J end lost 0 bases, and 7 bases lay between the germline ends. The CDR3 extends over 15 amino acids. Germline-derived CDR1 and CDR2 are MNHNS and SASEGT. The chain's CDR3 is CASSEHRSTNEKLFF. The CDR3 DNA follows: TGTGCCAGCAGTGAACACAGGTCAACTAATGAAAAACTGTTTTTT.

The chain has TRBV6-6 and TRBJ2-5, with 7 bases that match TRBD2. The CDR3 totals 17 residues. V lost 1 base, J lost 2 bases, and 10 bases stayed unmatched. CDR1 MNHNY and CDR2 SVGAGI come from the germline V gene (reference sequence). The CDR3, as DNA: TGTGCCAGCAGTTACTGGCCCCTTCTAGCGGCACAAGAGACCCAGTACTTC. This gives the protein CASSYWPLLAAQETQYF.

The chain couples TRBV20-1 to TRBJ2-5; 7 nucleotides match TRBD1. Germline CDR1 is DFQATT and CDR2 is SNEGSKA (reference sequence). The CDR3 has 16 amino acids. The V segment lost 0 bases and the J segment 7 bases; nucleotides outside the gene matches: 14. As DNA, the CDR3 is TGCAGTGCTAGAGATCTTCTTCAACAGGGGTTGGGGACCCAGTACTTC. Translated: CSARDLLQQGLGTQYF.

This clonotype was detected a few times. The chain is built from TRBV9 and TRBJ2-1, with TRBD2 identical over 7 bases. Per the germline V gene, CDR1 is SGDLS and CDR2 is YYNGEE. Trimming removed 0 bases from V and 5 bases from J; junction bases left unmatched: 11. The CDR3 spans 17 residues. CDR3 in DNA: TGTGCCAGCAGCGTAGGGGGGGGTACTAGCGCAAACAATGAGCAGTTCTTC. This codes for CASSVGGGTSANNEQFF.